These 3 T cell receptor beta chains were sequenced from one sample in a study of radiotherapy plus CTLA-4 blockade in lung cancer. Sequencing was performed with immunoSEQ multiplex PCR; in TCRdb, only in-frame clones are kept and a portion is missing. The sample lists 45,000 to 55,000 clones; around 83% were seen once. The specimen comprised peripheral blood, sampled from a patient treated with radiotherapy plus ipilimumab. The receptors derive from a human donor with non-small cell lung cancer who had stable disease on radiotherapy plus ipilimumab.

This chain joins TRBV2 and TRBJ2-3; possible D gene TRBD1, 5 bases. Trimming took 2 bases from V and 6 from J, leaving 21 bases between them. This CDR3 contains 17 residues. Germline CDR1 SNHLY, CDR2 FYNNEI. CDR3 DNA: TGTGCCAGCAGTGAAAGGGCAGGGTCTCGATTTGTGGATACGCAGTATTTT. Its translation: CASSERAGSRFVDTQYF.

The chain is built from TRBV7-2 and TRBJ2-7; TRBD1 might be the D (6 bases). The germline V and J ends were trimmed by 5 bases and 5 bases, with 16 bases remaining between them. Per the germline V gene, CDR1 is SGHTA and CDR2 is FQGNSA. The CDR3 has 14 residues. The CDR3 reads CASSPGQPAHEQYF. CDR3 nucleotides: TGTGCCAGCAGCCCCGGACAGCCCGCCCACGAGCAGTACTTC.

The V and J genes are TRBV5-6 and TRBJ2-2, with D possibly being TRBD1 (6 bases). In germline, CDR1 is SGHDT, CDR2 YYEEEE. The V end was cut by 2 bases, the J end by 6 bases, with 14 bases between. The CDR3 has 15 residues. The CDR3 loop reads CASSFRDTAAGELFF. The DNA for the CDR3 is TGTGCCAGCAGCTTCCGGGACACGGCTGCCGGGGAGCTGTTTTTT.